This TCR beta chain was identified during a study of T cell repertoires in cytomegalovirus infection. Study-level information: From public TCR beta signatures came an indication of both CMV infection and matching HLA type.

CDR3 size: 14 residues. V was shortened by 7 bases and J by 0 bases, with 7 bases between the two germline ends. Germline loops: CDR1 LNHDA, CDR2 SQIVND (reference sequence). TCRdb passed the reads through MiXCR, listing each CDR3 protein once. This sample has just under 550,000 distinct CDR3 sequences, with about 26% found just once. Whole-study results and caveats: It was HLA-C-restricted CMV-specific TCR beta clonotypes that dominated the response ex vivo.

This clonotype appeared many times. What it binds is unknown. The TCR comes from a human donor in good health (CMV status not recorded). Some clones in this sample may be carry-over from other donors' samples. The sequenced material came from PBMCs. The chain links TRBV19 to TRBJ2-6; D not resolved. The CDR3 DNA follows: TGTGCCAGTAAGGAAATCTCTGGGGCCAACGTCCTGACTTTC. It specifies CASKEISGANVLTF.